Listed below are T cell receptor beta chains from one sample, sequenced in a study of regulatory T cells in long-lasting Graves disease. TCRdb passed the multiplex PCR reads through MiXCR, listing each CDR3 protein once. The table includes about 400,000 distinct CDR3 sequences, around 21% detected once. The starting material was peripheral blood mononuclear cells (PBMCs), obtained when the disease was refractory, from a patient treated with antithyroid drugs. The origin of the receptors is a female donor with Graves disease. Each CDR3 is given with its conserved first and last residue. The order of the fields is D gene, clone size, V gene, J gene, CDR3 protein, CDR3 DNA. The D gene is left open where the match is weak. Size is omitted from some rows. Given values are once, few, many or a class for expanded clones.

>NA|many|TRBV7-2|TRBJ2-2
CASSGSSTGELFF
TGTGCCAGCAGCGGCTCGAGCACCGGGGAGCTGTTTTTT
>NA|many|TRBV2|TRBJ1-1
CASSATGLSHTEAFF
TGTGCCAGCAGTGCAACAGGGCTGTCCCACACTGAAGCTTTCTTT
>NA|many|TRBV15|TRBJ1-4
CATSPEAGFEKLFF
TGTGCCACCAGCCCGGAGGCAGGGTTTGAAAAACTGTTTTTT
>NA|few|TRBV9|TRBJ2-5
CASSVGYSQETQYF
TGTGCCAGCAGCGTAGGCTACAGTCAAGAGACCCAGTACTTC
>NA|many|TRBV3-1|TRBJ2-5
CASSEDASVGETQYF
TGTGCCAGCAGCGAAGATGCCAGTGTCGGGGAGACCCAGTACTTC
>NA|NA|TRBV10-3|TRBJ2-2
CAISPGPNTGELFF
TGTGCCATCAGCCCGGGGCCGAACACCGGGGAGCTGTTTTTT
>TRBD1|few|TRBV19|TRBJ1-1
CASSIPGQGGRTEAFF
TGTGCCAGTAGTATCCCGGGACAGGGGGGTAGGACTGAAGCTTTCTTT
>NA|many|TRBV6-1|TRBJ1-6
CASSEEGSTYNSPLHF
TGTGCCAGCAGCGAGGAGGGTAGCACCTATAATTCACCCCTCCACTTT
>NA|few|TRBV3-1|TRBJ1-1
CASQTLNTEAFF
TGTGCCAGCCAGACATTGAACACTGAAGCTTTCTTT
>TRBD1|NA|TRBV12-3/TRBV12-4|TRBJ1-1
CASSKGQGIEAFF
TGTGCCAGCAGTAAAGGACAGGGGATAGAAGCTTTCTTT
>TRBD2|once|TRBV6-2/TRBV6-3|TRBJ2-7
CASNGVGTSGFYEQYF
TGTGCCAGCAACGGAGTGGGGACTAGCGGATTCTACGAGCAGTACTTC
>NA|NA|TRBV7-9|TRBJ2-7
CASSPRAGGTREQYF
TGTGCCAGCAGCCCCCGGGCCGGGGGCACGCGGGAGCAGTACTTC
>TRBD1|NA|TRBV5-1|TRBJ2-6
CASRHTGTEYSGANVLTF
TGCGCCAGCAGGCACACCGGGACAGAATACTCTGGGGCCAACGTCCTGACTTTC
>NA|NA|TRBV6-1|TRBJ2-7
CASISQGYEQYF
TGTGCCAGCATCTCACAGGGCTACGAGCAGTACTTC
>TRBD1|many|TRBV20-1|TRBJ2-5
CSAEPGTGQETQYF
TGCAGTGCGGAACCCGGGACAGGTCAAGAGACCCAGTACTTC
>TRBD1|many|TRBV27|TRBJ2-7
CASRRQGSGYEQYF
TGTGCCAGCAGAAGACAGGGGAGTGGCTACGAGCAGTACTTC
>NA|few|TRBV11-2|TRBJ2-7
CASSPIGTREQYF
TGTGCCAGCAGCCCTATAGGGACGCGCGAGCAGTACTTC
>NA|NA|TRBV29-1|TRBJ1-3
CSVEDLRDGGNTIYF
TGCAGCGTTGAAGATCTTAGGGACGGCGGAAACACCATATATTTT
>NA|few|TRBV19|TRBJ2-5
CASSIRLGQETQYF
TGTGCCAGTAGTATTCGGCTGGGGCAAGAGACCCAGTACTTC
>NA|NA|TRBV7-8|TRBJ2-3
CASSLGTASTDTQYF
TGTGCCAGCAGCTTAGGGACAGCTAGCACAGATACGCAGTATTTT
>NA|NA|TRBV6-2/TRBV6-3|TRBJ2-7
CASSYSWLRSYEQYF
TGTGCCAGCAGTTACTCGTGGCTTCGCTCCTACGAGCAGTACTTC
>TRBD2|many|TRBV11-2|TRBJ2-7
CASSKPGLAAYEQYF
TGTGCCAGCAGCAAACCGGGACTAGCGGCCTACGAGCAGTACTTC
>TRBD1|few|TRBV10-3|TRBJ1-4
CAISESWTGGDEKLFF
TGTGCCATCAGTGAGTCCTGGACAGGGGGCGACGAAAAACTGTTTTTT
>NA|few|TRBV6-2/TRBV6-3|TRBJ2-1
CASSPRRGRQSEQFF
TGTGCCAGCAGCCCAAGACGGGGGCGACAATCCGAGCAGTTCTTC
>NA|many|TRBV7-9|TRBJ2-7
CASSGGVTYEQYF
TGTGCCAGCAGCGGAGGAGTTACCTACGAGCAGTACTTC
>TRBD2|few|TRBV7-2|TRBJ2-7
CASSPWRLAGAPEQYF
TGTGCCAGCAGCCCGTGGAGACTAGCGGGAGCCCCCGAGCAGTACTTC
>NA|NA|TRBV27|TRBJ1-2
CASSPIPWGYGYTF
TGTGCCAGCAGTCCTATCCCTTGGGGATATGGCTACACCTTC
>NA|many|TRBV28|TRBJ2-7
CASSPRGSGPTYEQYF
TGTGCCAGCAGTCCCCGAGGTAGCGGACCCACCTACGAGCAGTACTTC
>NA|many|TRBV7-8|TRBJ2-5
CASSPQTGLKQETQYF
TGTGCCAGCAGCCCTCAAACGGGACTTAAACAAGAGACCCAGTACTTC
>NA|few|TRBV7-2|TRBJ2-5
CASSLESGTQYF
TGTGCCAGCAGCTTAGAATCGGGGACCCAGTACTTC
>NA|few|TRBV5-1|TRBJ1-1
CASSLQAGPEAFF
TGCGCCAGCAGCTTGCAAGCAGGCCCTGAAGCTTTCTTT
>NA|NA|TRBV4-1|TRBJ1-1
CASSQDRGRNTEAFF
TGCGCCAGCAGCCAAGATAGGGGGAGGAACACTGAAGCTTTCTTT
>NA|NA|TRBV29-1|TRBJ2-1
CSVEDPGTF
TGCAGCGTTGAAGATCCAGGGACCTTC
>NA|NA|TRBV9|TRBJ2-6
CVSSAGAVLTF
TGTGTCAGCAGCGCGGGGGCCGTCCTGACTTTC
>NA|NA|TRBV18|TRBJ1-5
CASSPIVVSGRDQPQHF
TGTGCCAGCTCACCAATTGTTGTGTCAGGGCGGGATCAGCCCCAGCATTTT
>NA|many|TRBV7-2|TRBJ1-5
CASSQTLNQPQHF
TGTGCCAGCAGTCAGACCCTCAATCAGCCCCAGCATTTT
>NA|once|TRBV29-1|TRBJ1-2
CSVLGGDADGYTF
TGCAGCGTCCTCGGGGGGGATGCGGATGGCTACACCTTC
>TRBD2|NA|TRBV30|TRBJ2-1
CAWSQREIEQFF
TGTGCCTGGAGTCAGCGGGAAATTGAGCAGTTCTTC
>NA|NA|TRBV4-1|TRBJ2-1
CASSRILYNEQFF
TGCGCCAGCAGCCGCATCCTTTACAATGAGCAGTTCTTT
>NA|few|TRBV10-1|TRBJ2-5
CASSPSGLETQYF
TGCGCCAGCAGTCCCAGTGGATTGGAGACCCAGTACTTC
>NA|many|TRBV28|TRBJ1-6
CASIQGGEGYNSPLHF
TGTGCCAGCATACAAGGAGGCGAGGGGTATAATTCACCCCTCCACTTT
>TRBD2|NA|TRBV5-6|TRBJ2-1
CASSSPTSGRASEQFF
TGTGCCAGCAGCAGCCCTACTAGCGGGAGGGCGAGTGAGCAGTTCTTC
>NA|NA|TRBV20-1|TRBJ1-1
CGARVSNTEAFF
TGCGGTGCTAGGGTATCGAACACTGAAGCTTTCTTT
>NA|NA|TRBV12-3/TRBV12-4|TRBJ2-1
CASSLRRGRQNPVNEQFF
TGTGCCAGCAGCCTCCGCCGGGGGAGACAAAACCCGGTCAATGAGCAGTTCTTC
>NA|NA|TRBV20-1|TRBJ1-1
CSARDLGNTEAFF
TGCAGTGCTAGAGATCTGGGGAACACTGAAGCTTTCTTT
>TRBD1|many|TRBV7-8|TRBJ2-7
CASSLAGDSSYEQYF
TGTGCCAGCAGCTTAGCTGGGGACAGCTCCTACGAGCAGTACTTC
>NA|many|TRBV20-1|TRBJ2-7
CSARTGVSYEQYF
TGCAGTGCTAGAACCGGGGTCAGCTACGAGCAGTACTTC